A selection of T cell receptor beta chains follows, all from one sample in a study of spatial heterogeneity in lung cancer. MiXCR was run by TCRdb on the 5' RACE reads, yielding one entry per CDR3 protein. The sample lists about 9,300 distinct CDR3 sequences, roughly 54% occurring once. Here the sequenced sample was lung tumor tissue, taken at surgery. The receptor set was obtained from a female donor with early-stage non-small cell lung cancer. Each CDR3 is given with its conserved first and last residue. A D gene is named only where the DNA matches it firmly. Only some rows state a clone size, as once, few, many or a class for expanded clones.

clone_size: -
j_call: TRBJ1-2
d_call: -
v_call: TRBV12-3/TRBV12-4
cdr3_aa: CASSLAGFGYTF
cdr3_nt: TGTGCCAGCAGTTTGGCAGGGTTTGGCTACACCTTC

clone_size: few
j_call: TRBJ2-1
d_call: -
v_call: TRBV7-8
cdr3_aa: CASSASRGGPRGEQFF
cdr3_nt: TGTGCCAGCAGCGCTAGTCGAGGGGGGCCGAGGGGAGAGCAGTTCTTC

clone_size: -
j_call: TRBJ2-2
d_call: -
v_call: TRBV7-2
cdr3_aa: CASSLRALYGELFF
cdr3_nt: TGTGCCAGCAGTTTAAGGGCACTCTACGGGGAGCTGTTTTTT

clone_size: few
j_call: TRBJ2-3
d_call: -
v_call: TRBV28
cdr3_aa: CASSQPGPNHRDTQYF
cdr3_nt: TGTGCCAGCAGTCAACCGGGACCCAACCATCGGGATACGCAGTATTTT

clone_size: few
j_call: TRBJ2-1
d_call: -
v_call: TRBV20-1
cdr3_aa: CSARGGLLEQFF
cdr3_nt: TGCAGTGCTAGGGGGGGCCTCCTAGAGCAGTTCTTC

clone_size: -
j_call: TRBJ2-3
d_call: -
v_call: TRBV5-4
cdr3_aa: CASSLGFATDTQYF
cdr3_nt: TGTGCCAGCAGCTTAGGGTTCGCCACAGATACGCAGTATTTT

clone_size: -
j_call: TRBJ1-1
d_call: -
v_call: TRBV7-2
cdr3_aa: CASSLKVWMNTEAFF
cdr3_nt: TGTGCCAGCAGCTTAAAGGTCTGGATGAACACTGAAGCTTTCTTT

clone_size: -
j_call: TRBJ2-1
d_call: -
v_call: TRBV4-2
cdr3_aa: CASSQVSGSNEQFF
cdr3_nt: TGTGCCAGCAGCCAAGTTTCAGGAAGCAATGAGCAGTTCTTC

clone_size: -
j_call: TRBJ2-1
d_call: TRBD2
v_call: TRBV5-1
cdr3_aa: CASSLASGAPNEQFF
cdr3_nt: TGCGCCAGCAGCTTGGCTAGCGGGGCCCCCAATGAGCAGTTCTTC

clone_size: -
j_call: TRBJ1-5
d_call: -
v_call: TRBV6-6
cdr3_aa: CASSAEVSNQPQHF
cdr3_nt: TGTGCCAGCAGCGCGGAAGTTAGCAATCAGCCCCAGCATTTT

clone_size: few
j_call: TRBJ2-2
d_call: TRBD2
v_call: TRBV7-2
cdr3_aa: CASSLSGGAGELFF
cdr3_nt: TGTGCCAGCAGCTTAAGCGGGGGGGCCGGGGAGCTGTTTTTT

clone_size: -
j_call: TRBJ1-2
d_call: TRBD1
v_call: TRBV12-3/TRBV12-4
cdr3_aa: CASSTTGGFGYTF
cdr3_nt: TGTGCCAGCAGTACGACAGGGGGCTTTGGCTACACCTTC

clone_size: -
j_call: TRBJ2-1
d_call: TRBD2
v_call: TRBV4-2
cdr3_aa: CASSQAGTRVSGQFF
cdr3_nt: TGTGCCAGCAGCCAAGCCGGGACTAGAGTTAGTGGGCAGTTCTTC

clone_size: medium-sized
j_call: TRBJ2-3
d_call: -
v_call: TRBV7-9
cdr3_aa: CAIRTWEGETDTQYF
cdr3_nt: TGTGCCATCCGAACCTGGGAAGGGGAGACAGATACGCAGTATTTT

clone_size: few
j_call: TRBJ1-3
d_call: -
v_call: TRBV20-1
cdr3_aa: CSAPVTPGGSGNTIYF
cdr3_nt: TGCAGTGCTCCCGTCACGCCGGGGGGGTCGGGAAACACCATATATTTT

clone_size: -
j_call: TRBJ2-5
d_call: -
v_call: TRBV6-6
cdr3_aa: CASSYRGSETQYF
cdr3_nt: TGTGCCAGCAGTTATAGGGGATCGGAGACCCAGTACTTC

clone_size: few
j_call: TRBJ2-7
d_call: -
v_call: TRBV7-2
cdr3_aa: CASSPGTWGQYF
cdr3_nt: TGTGCCAGCAGCCCAGGGACCTGGGGGCAGTACTTC

clone_size: few
j_call: TRBJ2-6
d_call: -
v_call: TRBV5-1
cdr3_aa: CASRPTGSGANVLTF
cdr3_nt: TGCGCCAGCAGGCCAACGGGCTCTGGGGCCAACGTCCTGACTTTC

clone_size: few
j_call: TRBJ1-2
d_call: -
v_call: TRBV19
cdr3_aa: CASSLELGYGYTF
cdr3_nt: TGTGCCAGTAGCCTAGAGCTGGGCTATGGCTACACCTTC

clone_size: -
j_call: TRBJ2-7
d_call: -
v_call: TRBV12-3/TRBV12-4
cdr3_aa: CASSLVGAEQYF
cdr3_nt: TGTGCCAGCAGTTTGGTGGGTGCCGAGCAGTACTTC

clone_size: -
j_call: TRBJ2-2
d_call: -
v_call: TRBV14
cdr3_aa: CASSQVFTGELFF
cdr3_nt: TGTGCCAGCAGCCAAGTATTTACCGGGGAGTTGTTTTTT

clone_size: -
j_call: TRBJ1-2
d_call: -
v_call: TRBV9
cdr3_aa: CASSVGSLHNYGYTF
cdr3_nt: TGTGCCAGCAGCGTTGGATCTCTTCATAACTATGGCTACACCTTC

clone_size: few
j_call: TRBJ2-2
d_call: -
v_call: TRBV10-3
cdr3_aa: CAISAVPGSGELFF
cdr3_nt: TGTGCCATCAGTGCCGTTCCCGGGTCGGGGGAGCTGTTTTTT

clone_size: once
j_call: TRBJ2-7
d_call: TRBD1
v_call: TRBV7-9
cdr3_aa: CASSSRQGSYEQYF
cdr3_nt: TGTGCCAGCAGCTCCAGACAGGGCAGCTACGAGCAGTACTTC

clone_size: -
j_call: TRBJ1-1
d_call: -
v_call: TRBV7-9
cdr3_aa: CASSPPGSNTEAFF
cdr3_nt: TGTGCCAGCAGCCCTCCGGGCAGTAACACTGAAGCTTTCTTT

clone_size: few
j_call: TRBJ1-2
d_call: -
v_call: TRBV28
cdr3_aa: CASSKGYGYTF
cdr3_nt: TGTGCCAGCAGCAAGGGGTATGGCTACACCTTC

clone_size: -
j_call: TRBJ1-5
d_call: TRBD1
v_call: TRBV7-2
cdr3_aa: CASSHGQGGQPQHF
cdr3_nt: TGTGCCAGCAGCCACGGACAGGGCGGACAGCCCCAGCATTTT

clone_size: -
j_call: TRBJ1-5
d_call: -
v_call: TRBV6-2/TRBV6-3
cdr3_aa: CASTSADGYVQPQHF
cdr3_nt: TGTGCCAGCACCTCGGCGGACGGTTACGTCCAGCCCCAGCATTTT

clone_size: medium-sized
j_call: TRBJ2-5
d_call: -
v_call: TRBV5-1
cdr3_aa: CASSLGLALRETQYF
cdr3_nt: TGCGCCAGCAGCTTGGGGCTAGCATTACGAGAGACCCAGTACTTC

clone_size: -
j_call: TRBJ1-5
d_call: -
v_call: TRBV20-1
cdr3_aa: CSARRGAGHNQPQHF
cdr3_nt: TGCAGTGCTAGGAGGGGGGCAGGCCACAATCAGCCCCAGCATTTT

clone_size: -
j_call: TRBJ2-6
d_call: -
v_call: TRBV18
cdr3_aa: CASSAGLFGANVLTF
cdr3_nt: TGTGCCAGCTCCGCCGGTCTATTCGGGGCCAACGTCCTGACTTTC

clone_size: few
j_call: TRBJ1-4
d_call: -
v_call: TRBV6-5
cdr3_aa: CASSYLGEKLFF
cdr3_nt: TGTGCCAGCAGTTACCTGGGAGAAAAACTGTTTTTT

clone_size: -
j_call: TRBJ1-6
d_call: -
v_call: TRBV3-1
cdr3_aa: CASSQGEGIGSPLHF
cdr3_nt: TGTGCCAGCAGCCAAGGTGAGGGAATAGGCTCACCCCTCCACTTT

clone_size: few
j_call: TRBJ2-3
d_call: -
v_call: TRBV6-6
cdr3_aa: CASSYDRITYTQYF
cdr3_nt: TGTGCCAGCAGTTATGACAGGATCACGTATACGCAGTATTTT

clone_size: -
j_call: TRBJ2-7
d_call: -
v_call: TRBV18
cdr3_aa: CASSPPGSYEQYF
cdr3_nt: TGTGCCAGCTCACCACCAGGTTCCTACGAGCAGTACTTC

clone_size: medium-sized
j_call: TRBJ2-7
d_call: -
v_call: TRBV7-2
cdr3_aa: CASSLGHPSSYEQYF
cdr3_nt: TGTGCCAGCAGCTTAGGACACCCGAGCTCCTACGAGCAGTACTTC

clone_size: -
j_call: TRBJ1-6
d_call: -
v_call: TRBV2
cdr3_aa: CASSMGPPGSPLHF
cdr3_nt: TGTGCCAGCAGTATGGGCCCACCGGGCTCACCCCTCCACTTT

clone_size: -
j_call: TRBJ2-5
d_call: -
v_call: TRBV12-3/TRBV12-4
cdr3_aa: CASSASGETQYF
cdr3_nt: TGTGCCAGCAGTGCGTCGGGGGAGACCCAGTACTTC

clone_size: few
j_call: TRBJ2-1
d_call: -
v_call: TRBV29-1
cdr3_aa: CSVESRGVEFGAGQFF
cdr3_nt: TGCAGCGTTGAAAGCAGAGGGGTAGAATTTGGGGCTGGACAGTTCTTC

clone_size: -
j_call: TRBJ1-2
d_call: -
v_call: TRBV11-2
cdr3_aa: CASSFTGQGRYGYTF
cdr3_nt: TGTGCCAGCAGCTTCACCGGACAAGGGCGATATGGCTACACCTTC